This entry features one T cell receptor (beta chain) sequence. Antigen: not known. The repertoire was sequenced with immunoSEQ multiplex PCR; TCRdb's copy has only in-frame clones and lacks some. The data contain millions of clones, roughly 94% of them singletons. The entry originates in a study of shared clonotypes between healthy human individuals. Study findings and constraints: Across a handful of donors, naive CD4 shared 5% to 6%, naive CD8 about 3.2%, memory CD4 approximately 2.5%, memory CD8 about 0.4%. An anticipated effect of sequencing depth on clonotype sharing among donors was recognized. In this cohort, only blood was sampled, and tissue repertoires likely differ.

From germline, CDR1 is MGHRA and CDR2 YSYEKL. Trimming shortened V by 4 bases and J by 5 bases, and 15 bases separated the two germline ends. CDR3 length: 15 amino acids. Terminally differentiated effector memory CD45RA+ cells were excluded by CCR7 positive selection of CD45RO-negative cells. The receptor was derived from a man aged 18 to 29 in good health. The chain links TRBV4-1 to TRBJ2-1; D perhaps matches TRBD2 (6 bases). The source material was naive CD8+ T cells sorted from blood. The DNA of the CDR3 is TGCGCCAGCAGCCTCGGGACTCCTACTGACAATGAGCAGTTCTTC. Encoded protein: CASSLGTPTDNEQFF.